This TCR beta chain was documented in a study of human T cells and chemical hapten exposure. Study in general: Patients got weekly scalp diphenylcyclopropenone doses over the approximately 24-week study.

Noted time point: patch test 1, 2 weeks after DPC sensitization. Stated treatment: therapeutic diphenylcyclopropenone sensitization with weekly scalp DPC. Samples of blood were obtained prior to the application of each patch test. Original handling: Sampled TCR counts reached a median of 95,638 per sample, with values ranging from roughly 20,000 to 750,000. Each CDR3 protein is one row after TCRdb ran MiXCR on the RACE reads. The V and J calls were determined by TCRdb, not by the authors. The sample has tens of thousands of distinct CDR3 sequences, 10% to 13% seen once; the top ten hold less than 2.5%. Germline values: CDR1 ENHRY, CDR2 SYGVKD. V was trimmed by 3 bases and J by 3 bases, leaving 12 bases between them. This CDR3 is 14 amino acids long.

V gene TRBV10-3 combines with J gene TRBJ2-7; D is possibly TRBD1 or TRBD2 (5 bases each). Sequencing was performed on whole blood, taken in connection with sensitization to the hapten diphenylcyclopropenone (DPC). The TCR was taken from a man between 40 and 49 years old with alopecia areata. Some clones in this sample may be carry-over from other donors' samples. The CDR3 DNA reads as TGTGCCATCAGTGATCCGGTTGGGGGCTACGAGCAGTACGTC. It is translated as CAISDPVGGYEQYV.